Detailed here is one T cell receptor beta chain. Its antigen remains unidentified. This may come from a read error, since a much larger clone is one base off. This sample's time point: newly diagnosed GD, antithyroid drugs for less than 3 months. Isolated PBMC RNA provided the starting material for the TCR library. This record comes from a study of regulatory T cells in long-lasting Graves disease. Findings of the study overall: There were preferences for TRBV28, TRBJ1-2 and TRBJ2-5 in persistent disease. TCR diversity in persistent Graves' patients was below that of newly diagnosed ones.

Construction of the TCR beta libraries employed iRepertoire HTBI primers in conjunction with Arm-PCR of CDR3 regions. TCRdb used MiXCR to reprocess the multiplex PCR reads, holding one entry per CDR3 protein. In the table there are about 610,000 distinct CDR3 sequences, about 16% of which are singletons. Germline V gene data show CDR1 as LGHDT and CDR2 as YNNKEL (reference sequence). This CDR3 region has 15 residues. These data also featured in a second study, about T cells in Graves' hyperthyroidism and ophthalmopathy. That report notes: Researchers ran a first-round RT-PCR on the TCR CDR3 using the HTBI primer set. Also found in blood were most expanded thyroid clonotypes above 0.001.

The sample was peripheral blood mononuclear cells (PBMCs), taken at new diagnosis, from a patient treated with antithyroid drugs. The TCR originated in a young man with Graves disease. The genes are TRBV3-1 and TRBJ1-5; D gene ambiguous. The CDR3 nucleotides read TGTGCCAGCAGCCAAGTGTCGGGTGTCAATCAGCCCCATCATTTT. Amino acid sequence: CASSQVSGVNQPHHF.